This T cell receptor beta chain was found in a study of T cells in Graves' hyperthyroidism and ophthalmopathy. Per the germline V gene, CDR1 is PRHDT and CDR2 is FYEKMQ (reference sequence). This CDR3 is built from 12 residues. With 3 bases removed from V and 9 bases from J, the gap between germline ends came to 9 bases. This clonotype was observed many times. Its cognate antigen is unknown. From more than 9.5 ml of fresh peripheral blood, PBMCs were isolated. Study-wide points: Most thyroid-expanded clonotypes above 0.001 were also found in blood.

Authors of the study amplified TCR beta CDR3 regions from RNA transcripts. HTBI primers were the set used in a first-round RT-PCR of the TCR CDR3. One entry per CDR3 protein, called by TCRdb with MiXCR from the multiplex PCR reads. The sample contains hundreds of thousands of distinct CDR3 sequences, approximately 15% of which appear only once. This sequence originates from a man between 18 and 35 years old with Graves' ophthalmopathy. The sample comprised blood. This chain joins TRBV13 and TRBJ1-5; no firm D call. The CDR3 sequence is CASSFYSGPQHF. As DNA, the CDR3 is TGTGCCAGCAGCTTCTACTCGGGGCCCCAGCATTTT. The whole variable domain, filled in from reference TRBV13 and TRBJ1-5, reads AAGVIQSPRHLIKEKRETATLKCYPIPRHDTVYWYQQGPGQDPQFLISFYEKMQSDKGSIPDRFSAQQFSDYHSELNMSSLELGDSALYFCASSFYSGPQHFGDGTRLSIL.